Below, 9 T cell receptor beta chains from the same sample are listed, as sequenced in a study of shared clonotypes between healthy human individuals. CD45RO-negative CD8 cells positively selected for CCR7 made up the naive population, which excluded terminally differentiated effector memory CD45RA+ cells. Profiling relied on immunoSEQ multiplex PCR, and the TCRdb table lists in-frame clones only, not all of them. The sample has about 2,100,000 clones, 93% seen once. Sequenced material: naive CD8+ T cells from PBMCs. These receptors were collected from a man younger than 35 in good health. Some clones in this sample may be carry-over from other donors' samples.

The V gene is TRBV4-2, the J gene TRBJ2-2, with 7 bases fitting TRBD2. The CDR3 is made up of 16 amino acids. The V and J ends lost 3 bases and 3 bases, in that order; junction bases with no gene match: 7. Looked up from germline, CDR1 is LGHNA and CDR2 is YNFKEQ. In DNA form, the CDR3 reads TGTGCCAGCAGCCAGCCGGGGGAGGGCGACACCGGGGAGCTGTTTTTT. As protein: CASSQPGEGDTGELFF.

This chain connects TRBV4-1 to TRBJ1-3; no firm D call. The V gene lost 0 bases and the J gene lost 4 bases, with 16 bases spanning the gap. CDR3 length: 17 residues. The germline V gene has CDR1 MGHRA and CDR2 YSYEKL. The CDR3 nucleotides are TGCGCCAGCAGCCAAGACAACACAGCCCTCCTCGGAAACACCATATATTTT. This sequence encodes CASSQDNTALLGNTIYF.

The chain joins TRBV4-1 to TRBJ1-1; no definite D call. This CDR3 has 14 amino acids. CDR1 is MGHRA, CDR2 YSYEKL, per germline. Trimming left V 0 bases short and J 4 bases short, with 9 bases between. The DNA of the CDR3 is TGCGCCAGCAGCCAAGATATGCAGGCCACTGAAGCTTTCTTT. Amino acids: CASSQDMQATEAFF.

The V call is TRBV15, the J call TRBJ1-2; 9 bases match TRBD1. Germline CDR1 and CDR2: LNHNV and YYDKDF (reference sequence). The CDR3 is made up of 15 amino acids. V shed 5 bases and J 3 bases; nucleotides not matched to a gene: 7. The CDR3 here is CATSVGRDRDYGYTF. The CDR3 bases are TGTGCCACCAGCGTAGGCCGGGACAGGGACTATGGCTACACCTTC.

The chain carries TRBV27 and TRBJ2-1; D call uncertain. CDR1 MNHEY and CDR2 SMNVEV come from the germline V gene (reference sequence). Trimming took 6 bases from V and 4 from J, leaving 16 bases between them. CDR3 length: 15 residues. The CDR3 nucleotides are TGTGCCAGCAGGGATCTGGCGGCACGTTACAATGAGCAGTTCTTC. Amino acids: CASRDLAARYNEQFF.

This clone has only a few counts. This chain connects TRBV27 to TRBJ2-4, with a possible D match to TRBD2 (5 bases). The CDR3 length is 13 residues. Trimming took off 6 bases at V and 5 bases at J, with 11 bases between the two ends. From germline, CDR1 is MNHEY and CDR2 SMNVEV (reference sequence). The CDR3 nucleotides are TGTGCCAGCAGGCCCCTCGGGGAAAACATTCAGTACTTC. This codes for CASRPLGENIQYF.

This rearrangement joins TRBV28 to TRBJ2-7; D possibly corresponds to TRBD2 (5 bases). Germline values: CDR1 MDHEN, CDR2 SYDVKM. Trimming stripped 5 bases from V and 2 bases from J, with 19 bases between. CDR3 length equals 16 residues. The CDR3, as DNA: TGTGCCAGCAGTAGGGCGCCACGATACGGGGCCTACGAGCAGTACTTC. This sequence encodes CASSRAPRYGAYEQYF.

This rearrangement joins TRBV10-3 to TRBJ1-2; 9 bases are a match to TRBD1. Looked up from germline, CDR1 is ENHRY and CDR2 is SYGVKD. The CDR3 is 18 residues long. V was pared by 2 bases and J by 1 base, with 11 bases of the junction left unmatched. CDR3 in amino acids: CAISEPSLGGQGNYGYTF. CDR3 sequence (DNA): TGTGCCATCAGTGAGCCATCCCTGGGGGGACAGGGTAACTATGGCTACACCTTC.

The chain links TRBV27 to TRBJ2-7; 8 bases agree with TRBD1. With 5 bases clipped from V and 2 bases from J, the junction kept 8 bases outside the gene matches. This CDR3 is built from 15 residues. Germline CDR1 reads MNHEY; CDR2 reads SMNVEV (reference sequence). The CDR3 reads CASSNGQGFTYEQYF. DNA for the CDR3: TGTGCCAGCAGTAACGGACAGGGTTTTACCTACGAGCAGTACTTC.